A single sample gave rise to the 23 T cell receptor beta chains below, sequenced in a study of patients and donors after allogeneic stem cell transplantation. TCRdb used MiXCR to reprocess the RT-PCR reads, holding one entry per CDR3 protein. The table lists roughly 960,000 distinct CDR3 sequences, about a sixth of them singletons. The sample taken for sequencing was blood, either unsorted or a sorted T cell fraction (not recorded which). The receptors derive from a human donor who was either an allogeneic HSCT recipient or a stem cell or donor lymphocyte infusion donor (not recorded which). It is not recorded whose cells these are; they may come from a transplant donor.

The gene calls are TRBV7-3 and TRBJ2-7, with a tentative D call TRBD1 (5 bases). The V gene's germline CDR1 is SGHTA and CDR2 FQGTGA. Trimming removed 5 bases from V and 0 bases from J, with 14 bases in between. The CDR3 runs 15 residues. In nucleotides, the CDR3 is TGTGCCAGCAGCCCCTTACCAGGGCTCTCCTACGAGCAGTACTTC. Translated: CASSPLPGLSYEQYF.

This clonotype has a count of ten or more. The rearrangement uses TRBV5-1 and TRBJ1-1; a weak D match, TRBD1 (5 bases). Germline V gene lookup returns CDR1 SGHRS and CDR2 YFSETQ. There are 18 residues in the CDR3. V lost 0 bases and J 4 bases, leaving 22 bases between the germline ends. CDR3 protein: CASSLALLLQGGSTEAFF. In nucleotides, the CDR3 is TGCGCCAGCAGCTTGGCCCTTCTATTGCAGGGAGGGAGCACTGAAGCTTTCTTT.

This clonotype was counted only a few times. The chain uses TRBV5-4 and TRBJ1-2, with D unclear. CDR1 and CDR2 from the germline V gene are SGHNT and YYREEE (reference sequence). The CDR3 covers 14 residues. V was cut by 6 bases and J by 2 bases, with 14 bases left in between. In DNA form, the CDR3 reads TGTGCCAGCAACGAGGGAGGAGGAAACTATGGCTACACCTTC. Encoded protein: CASNEGGGNYGYTF.

In this sample, this clonotype turned up a few times. The V and J genes are TRBV20-1 and TRBJ2-7; 9 bases align to TRBD2. This CDR3 comprises 15 residues. Germline CDR1 reads DFQATT; CDR2 reads SNEGSKA (reference sequence). V shed 3 bases and J 4 bases; nucleotides not matched to a gene: 10. DNA for the CDR3: TGCAGTGCTAGTTCCGGGGCTAGCGGGACTTACGAGCAGTACTTC. This encodes CSASSGASGTYEQYF.

This clonotype was observed a few times. V gene TRBV7-9 combines with J gene TRBJ1-3; no clear D gene. The CDR3 runs 15 residues. CDR1 SEHNR and CDR2 FQNEAQ come from the germline V gene (reference sequence). V was shortened by 5 bases and J by 4 bases, with 15 bases between the two germline ends. CDR3 sequence (DNA): TGTGCCAGCAGCCCCACGGGTACATCCGGAAACACCATATATTTT. This gives the protein CASSPTGTSGNTIYF.

In its sample, this clonotype was seen a few times. The chain has TRBV5-1 and TRBJ1-1; TRBD1 is a possible D gene (6 bases). The CDR3 runs to 16 residues. Deletions cut 4 bases from V and 1 base from J, with 17 bases between. Germline CDR1 and CDR2: SGHRS and YFSETQ. The CDR3 region is CASSIGSLQGNTEAFF. CDR3 coding DNA: TGCGCCAGCAGCATAGGGTCCTTACAGGGGAACACTGAAGCTTTCTTT. Full variable domain (remainder filled in from reference TRBV5-1 and TRBJ1-1): KAGVTQTPRYLIKTRGQQVTLSCSPISGHRSVSWYQQTPGQGLQFLFEYFSETQRNKGNFPGRFSGRQFSNSRSEMNVSTLELGDSALYLCASSIGSLQGNTEAFFGQGTRLTVV.

The table lists this clonotype with a few counts. The gene calls are TRBV7-9 and TRBJ2-5; D call uncertain. With 5 bases removed from V and 2 bases from J, the gap between germline ends came to 15 bases. This CDR3 has 15 residues. CDR1 is SEHNR, CDR2 FQNEAQ, per germline (reference sequence). The CDR3 loop is CASSPRLLYQETQYF. CDR3 sequence (DNA): TGTGCCAGCAGCCCCCGGCTCTTATATCAAGAGACCCAGTACTTC.

In this sample, this clonotype turned up a few times. CDR3 residues: CASSRPTGRQETQYF. In DNA, the CDR3 is TGTGCCAGCAGTCGGCCGACAGGGAGGCAAGAGACCCAGTACTTC. The genes are TRBV12-3 or TRBV12-4 and TRBJ2-5; tentative D call: TRBD1 (7 bases). The V end was cut by 5 bases, the J end by 2 bases, with 15 bases between. This CDR3 is built from 15 residues.

This clonotype was recorded a few times. The chain has TRBV7-6 and TRBJ2-3, with D maybe TRBD2 (5 bases). Germline-derived CDR1 and CDR2 are SGHVS and FNYEAQ. This CDR3 spans 18 amino acids. V shed 5 bases and J shed 4 bases, with 25 bases lying between them. The CDR3 protein is CASSHFPVAPGRADTQYF. In DNA, the CDR3 is TGTGCCAGCAGCCATTTCCCCGTAGCCCCCGGGCGGGCAGATACGCAGTATTTT.

This chain uses TRBV4-1 with TRBJ2-7; 7 bases are a match to TRBD1. This CDR3 contains 14 residues. Germline V gene lookup returns CDR1 MGHRA and CDR2 YSYEKL. V dropped 1 base and J dropped 7; count of bases not matched to a gene: 7. The CDR3 loop is CASSQVEGAREQYF. DNA for the CDR3: TGCGCCAGCAGCCAAGTAGAGGGGGCGCGGGAGCAGTACTTC.

The chain uses TRBV5-1 and TRBJ2-2; D perhaps matches TRBD1 (6 bases). V lost 3 bases and J lost 1, with 13 bases in between. The CDR3 extends over 16 amino acids. CDR1 SGHRS and CDR2 YFSETQ come from the germline V gene. DNA of the CDR3: TGCGCCAGCAGCTCGGGACAAAGATTGAACACCGGGGAGCTGTTTTTT. It specifies CASSSGQRLNTGELFF.

In this sample, this clonotype turned up a few times. The chain recombines TRBV7-9 with TRBJ1-1; D gene ambiguous. This CDR3 comprises 13 residues. CDR1 and CDR2 from the germline V gene are SEHNR and FQNEAQ (reference sequence). V was cut by 5 bases and J by 9 bases, with 16 bases left in between. CDR3: CASSRGPGTQAFF. The DNA of the CDR3 is TGTGCCAGCAGCAGAGGTCCAGGAACCCAAGCTTTCTTT.

This clonotype turned up a few times. The rearrangement uses TRBV5-1 and TRBJ1-2; 10 positions match TRBD1. CDR3 size: 13 residues. V trimming: 4 bases; J trimming: 6 bases; junction bases outside the gene matches: 3. Germline CDR1 and CDR2: SGHRS and YFSETQ. CDR3 residues: CASSIGTGDGYTF. The CDR3, as DNA: TGCGCCAGCAGCATCGGGACAGGGGATGGCTACACCTTC.

This clonotype was counted ten times or more. The chain carries TRBV5-6 and TRBJ1-1; no clear D. Germline CDR1 and CDR2: SGHDT and YYEEEE. The CDR3 is made up of 15 amino acids. V lost 3 bases, J lost 0 bases, and 12 bases lay in between. The CDR3 DNA reads TGTGCCAGCAGCTCCCTCCAGATTCTGAACACTGAAGCTTTCTTT. It yields the protein CASSSLQILNTEAFF. The complete variable domain, with remaining parts taken from reference TRBV5-6 and TRBJ1-1, reads DAGVTQSPTHLIKTRGQQVTLRCSPKSGHDTVSWYQQALGQGPQFIFQYYEEEERQRGNFPDRFSGHQFPNYSSELNVNALLLGDSALYLCASSSLQILNTEAFFGQGTRLTVV.

The V gene is TRBV20-1, the J gene TRBJ2-3; D is uncertain. Germline V CDR1 and CDR2: DFQATT, SNEGSKA (reference sequence). The CDR3 length is 11 residues. V was clipped by 4 bases and J by 3 bases, with 5 bases between them. For the CDR3, the DNA is TGCAGTGCTACAATAACAGATACGCAGTATTTT. Encoded protein: CSATITDTQYF.

V and J are TRBV29-1 and TRBJ1-3, with D possibly being TRBD1 (6 bases). Trimming pared 6 bases from V and 0 bases from J, leaving 9 bases between. Germline values: CDR1 SQVTM, CDR2 ANQGSEA. The CDR3 contains 13 residues. The CDR3 DNA reads as TGCAGCGTCGGGGGCTTCTCTGGAAACACCATATATTTT. Protein sequence: CSVGGFSGNTIYF.

This clonotype appeared a few times. CDR3 loop: CASSPQTSGPNTGELFF. CDR3 DNA sequence: TGTGCCAGCAGCCCTCAGACTAGCGGGCCGAACACCGGGGAGCTGTTTTTT. V gene TRBV13 combines with J gene TRBJ2-2, with TRBD2 matching over 10 bases. V gave up 5 bases and J gave up 0 bases; unmatched junction bases: 6. The germline gives CDR1 PRHDT, CDR2 FYEKMQ (reference sequence). The CDR3 loop spans 17 amino acids.

Only a few counts were recorded for this clonotype. The chain joins TRBV7-2 to TRBJ2-1; maybe TRBD2 (6 bases). In germline, CDR1 is SGHTA, CDR2 FQGNSA. This CDR3 contains 14 residues. V lost 5 bases and J 9 bases, leaving 17 bases between the germline ends. CDR3 sequence: CASSGRLEVGEQFF. Written as DNA, the CDR3 is TGTGCCAGCAGCGGCCGACTAGAAGTTGGTGAGCAGTTCTTC.

The chain links TRBV12-3 or TRBV12-4 to TRBJ1-2; 7 bases line up with TRBD1. This CDR3 spans 16 amino acids. Trimming at V came to 4 bases and at J to 4 bases, leaving 12 bases not matched to a gene. This CDR3 is CASSSSGSGQIYGYTF. DNA of the CDR3: TGTGCCAGCAGTTCATCCGGATCGGGACAGATCTATGGCTACACCTTC.

The rearrangement uses TRBV7-3 and TRBJ2-3; 10 bases align to TRBD2. The CDR3 is 16 residues long. The J segment lost 0 bases and the V segment lost 4 bases, leaving 4 bases of the junction unmatched. Germline CDR1 reads SGHTA; CDR2 reads FQGTGA. CDR3 region: CASSSRAGGSTDTQYF. Here the CDR3 DNA reads TGTGCCAGCAGCTCGAGAGCGGGGGGGAGCACAGATACGCAGTATTTT.

This sequence joins TRBV27 and TRBJ2-1, with TRBD2 matching over 13 bases. J gave up 10 bases and V 6 bases, and 6 bases lay outside the gene matches. This CDR3 has 14 residues. Germline V lookup: CDR1 MNHEY, CDR2 SMNVEV (reference sequence). The CDR3 DNA reads as TGTGCCAGCAGCATGCTGGGACTAGCGGGAGAGCAGTTCTTC. Protein sequence: CASSMLGLAGEQFF.

The chain joins TRBV10-3 to TRBJ1-2, with a weak D call TRBD1 (6 bases). Germline V gives CDR1 ENHRY, CDR2 SYGVKD. The CDR3 totals 17 residues. Trimming removed 3 bases from V and 4 bases from J, with 21 bases in between. CDR3 amino acids: CAISESTLLGQLYGYTF. CDR3 DNA: TGTGCCATCAGTGAATCTACTTTACTAGGACAGCTCTATGGCTACACCTTC.

This clonotype has only a few counts. V is TRBV7-8 and J is TRBJ1-1, with D perhaps matching TRBD1 (5 bases). The CDR3 has 15 amino acids. Germline V gene lookup returns CDR1 SGHVS and CDR2 FQNEAQ. With 2 bases removed from V and 4 bases from J, the gap between germline ends came to 14 bases. Written as DNA, the CDR3 is TGTGCCAGCAGCTTATATGGCAGGGAGGGCACTGAAGCTTTCTTT. Translated, it gives CASSLYGREGTEAFF.